This T cell receptor beta chain was sequenced in a study of cytomegalovirus exposure and HLA in healthy donors. Whole-study context: The 95 million to 120 million unique TCR beta sequences, from about 179 million T cells, were found by an earlier analysis.

The CDR3 is made up of 15 amino acids. Per the germline V gene, CDR1 is SGHAT and CDR2 is FQNNGV. With V trimmed by 5 bases and J by 7 bases, 7 bases remained unmatched. The PCR employed 60 Vbeta primers together with 13 Jbeta primers. Profiled with immunoSEQ multiplex PCR; TCRdb holds only in-frame clones, not every one. Counted here are 75,000 to 95,000 clones, roughly 80% occurring once; the ten biggest clones make up around an eighth. As regards this clone: Antigen specificity is unknown.

Overall study results and limits: As was reported, the HLA-A and HLA-B alleles of most subjects were accurately predicted from TCR beta sequences.

This chain uses TRBV11-2 with TRBJ2-2, with 10 nucleotides matching TRBD1. The sequence came from a human donor in good health. The sequenced sample consisted of PBMCs. The CDR3 nucleotides are TGTGCCAGCAGCCTCCGGGACAGGGGCAACGGGGAGCTGTTTTTT. Encoded protein: CASSLRDRGNGELFF.